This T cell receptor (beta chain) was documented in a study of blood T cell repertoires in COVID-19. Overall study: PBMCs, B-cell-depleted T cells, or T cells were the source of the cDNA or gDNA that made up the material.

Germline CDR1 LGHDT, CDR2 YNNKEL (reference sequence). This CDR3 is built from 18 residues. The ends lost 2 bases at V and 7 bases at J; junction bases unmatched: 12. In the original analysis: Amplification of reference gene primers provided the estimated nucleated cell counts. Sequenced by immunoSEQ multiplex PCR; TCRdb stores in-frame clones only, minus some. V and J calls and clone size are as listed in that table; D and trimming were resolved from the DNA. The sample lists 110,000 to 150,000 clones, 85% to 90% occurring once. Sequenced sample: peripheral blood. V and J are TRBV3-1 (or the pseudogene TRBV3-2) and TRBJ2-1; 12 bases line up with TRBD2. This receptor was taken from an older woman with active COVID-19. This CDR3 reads CASSQPFRLAGEGNEQFF. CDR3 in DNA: TGTGCCAGCAGCCAACCTTTCAGACTAGCGGGAGAAGGGAATGAGCAGTTCTTC.